A selection of T cell receptor beta chains follows, all from one sample in a study of T-cell reconstitution after alpha-beta-depleted transplantation in children. TCRdb reanalysed the PCR reads using MiXCR and keeps one entry per CDR3 protein. The table has around 410,000 distinct CDR3 sequences, roughly 11% seen once. Source: PBMCs from the stem cell graft donor, taken from the stem cell graft. The source of these receptors is a human donor who donated a stem cell graft to a child with acute myeloid leukemia. CDR3s include the opening cysteine and the closing phenylalanine or tryptophan. The order of the fields is V gene, CDR3 length, CDR3 protein.

TRBV7-6	13	CASSPTEGYGYTF
TRBV5-1	15	CASTIGRTGKTEAFF
TRBV29-1	14	CSASGRASTDTQYF
TRBV5-1	11	CASWGADTQYF
TRBV20-1	11	CSARRNTEAFF
TRBV6-5	16	CASSSPPYGAGNTIYF
TRBV21-1	16	CASSQGTSGVLKTQYF
TRBV2	15	CASSRNSGSAETQYF
TRBV5-1	15	CASSLAGVSTDTQYF
TRBV5-6	16	CASSWTGAGGANEQFF
TRBV12-3/TRBV12-4	16	CASSFSTGFGGNTIYF
TRBV5-6	16	CASSLAAGGYGDEQFF
TRBV20-1	13	CSAKQGTEETQYF
TRBV5-1	13	CASGAGNTDTQYF
TRBV3-1	15	CASSLRTSVTGELFF
TRBV7-6	14	CASSHRTGNEKLFF
TRBV12-5	16	CASGPTGTGKTDTQYF
TRBV20-1	13	CSARAPGSYEQYF
TRBV29-1	14	CSVQTGNGKETQYF
TRBV20-1	14	CSGGKGVGPDTQYF
TRBV5-6	15	CASSLAAGKEYTQYF
TRBV7-2	13	CASSLNADNEQFF
TRBV20-1	19	CSASPGLAAKIPAKNIQYF
TRBV6-5	17	CASSSPLGGRRTDTQYF
TRBV25-1	15	CASSGTQTPRYEQYF
TRBV7-2	16	CASSSDTGGAGQPQHF
TRBV29-1	13	CSVEGGDEGTIYF
TRBV6-6	13	CASAIAPNQPQHF
TRBV15	18	CATSSQPFRASGGNTQYF
TRBV27	13	CASSLSYADTQYF
TRBV6-2/TRBV6-3	11	CASSSRNEQFF
TRBV7-2	13	CASSLVPGTEQFF
TRBV7-2	15	CASSSSGGRSYEQYF
TRBV18	14	CASSTSRSTDTQYF
TRBV10-3	14	CAISDLLTDNEQFF
TRBV12-3/TRBV12-4	13	CASSLKERVEQFF
TRBV20-1	17	CSASGGSGRSSSYEQYF
TRBV29-1	12	CSVGANNQPQHF
TRBV9	14	CASSVEAEQETQYF
TRBV7-2	16	CASSPRPLAPGDTQYF
TRBV2	13	CANKLEAPHEQYF
TRBV5-5	15	CASSLVPGVADTQYF
TRBV7-9	13	CASSPQGSGGQFF
TRBV9	16	CASSEEGTSTYNEQFF
TRBV20-1	14	CSARGSRAFFTQYF
TRBV12-3/TRBV12-4	14	CASSLSRSLFEAFF
TRBV10-3	16	CAISVDASGEPLEQYF
TRBV6-6	13	CASRGQLEETQYF
TRBV7-7	17	CASSPGTSERSYNEQFF